The 24 T cell receptor beta chains below all came from one sample that was sequenced in a study of T cell responses to AZD1222 COVID-19 vaccine. Measured with immunoSEQ multiplex PCR; TCRdb has only the in-frame clones, and not every one. This table holds hundreds of thousands of clones, approximately 94% found once. The material sequenced was peripheral blood, taken on day 0 of MenACWY control vaccination. The origin of the receptors is an adult in good health.

CDR3 in amino acids: CASSLDRIRQPQHF. The CDR3 DNA sequence: TGTGCCAGCAGTTTGGACAGGATCCGACAGCCCCAGCATTTT. The chain is built from TRBV28 and TRBJ1-5, with 7 bases fitting TRBD1. This CDR3 region has 14 residues. V lost 3 bases, J lost 7 bases, and 6 bases stayed unmatched. Germline lookup yields CDR1 MDHEN and CDR2 SYDVKM.

The chain carries TRBV14 and TRBJ2-5, with D possibly matching TRBD1 (6 bases). Trimming shortened V by 3 bases and J by 4 bases, and 12 bases separated the two germline ends. Germline loops: CDR1 SGHDN, CDR2 FVKESK. The CDR3 runs to 14 residues. CDR3 sequence reads: CASSHYREGETQYF. CDR3 DNA: TGTGCCAGCAGCCATTACAGGGAAGGAGAGACCCAGTACTTC.

This clone occurred once. The chain is built from TRBV12-1 and TRBJ2-3; the D call TRBD2 from the table was never checked on the DNA. TRBV12-1 has pseudogene status. The CDR3 length is 15 residues. In DNA, the CDR3 is TGTGCCAGCAGTTTGGGAGGGGGTAGCACAGATACGCAGTATTTT. Its translation: CASSLGGGSTDTQYF.

V gene TRBV4-3 combines with J gene TRBJ1-3; D is unclear. Trimming left V 0 bases short and J 0 bases short, with 12 bases between. The germline V gene has CDR1 LGHNA and CDR2 YSLEER. The CDR3 covers 17 residues. CDR3 sequence reads: CASSQDWQAISGNTIYF. The CDR3 DNA is TGCGCCAGCAGCCAAGATTGGCAGGCGATCTCTGGAAACACCATATATTTT.

The V and J genes are TRBV7-2 and TRBJ1-1, with no clear D. The V gene's germline CDR1 is SGHTA and CDR2 FQGNSA. The CDR3 sequence is 14 residues long. Trimming pared 1 base from V and 0 bases from J, leaving 6 bases between. CDR3 sequence (DNA): TGTGCCAGCAGCTTAGGTCAACTGAACACTGAAGCTTTCTTT. As protein: CASSLGQLNTEAFF.

The V gene is TRBV3-1 (or the pseudogene TRBV3-2), the J gene TRBJ1-2; D is ambiguous. With 4 bases removed from V and 3 bases from J, the gap between germline ends came to 9 bases. The CDR3 loop spans 13 amino acids. From germline, CDR1 is LGHDT and CDR2 YNNKEL (reference sequence). The CDR3 DNA reads as TGTGCCAGCAGCCGCGGGAGGGACTATGGCTACACCTTC. It translates to CASSRGRDYGYTF.

The rearrangement links TRBV3-1 (or the pseudogene TRBV3-2) to TRBJ1-3; perhaps TRBD1 as D (5 bases). Trimming stripped 4 bases from V and 3 bases from J, with 10 bases between. Germline CDR1 reads LGHDT; CDR2 reads YNNKEL (reference sequence). This CDR3 is 14 amino acids long. CDR3 DNA sequence: TGTGCCAGCAGCCGTACGGACATTGGAAACACCATATATTTT. Translating it yields CASSRTDIGNTIYF.

This clone was counted a few times. The chain uses TRBV3-1 (or the pseudogene TRBV3-2) and TRBJ2-7; D is possibly TRBD1 (6 bases). Between the trimmed V and J ends, which lost 1 base and 2 bases, there was a span of 15 bases. The CDR3 extends over 16 amino acids. In germline, CDR1 is LGHDT, CDR2 YNNKEL (reference sequence). Here the CDR3 DNA reads TGTGCCAGCAGCCAAGGCGAAAAGACAGGAGCCTACGAGCAGTACTTC. It yields the protein CASSQGEKTGAYEQYF.

The V gene is TRBV5-6, the J gene TRBJ1-1; 7 bases agree with TRBD1. This CDR3 spans 18 amino acids. J lost 2 bases, V lost 1 base, and 14 bases had no gene match. CDR1 and CDR2 from the germline V gene are SGHDT and YYEEEE. Here the CDR3 reads CASSLKTGAPILNTEAFF. The CDR3 DNA sequence: TGTGCCAGCAGCTTGAAAACAGGGGCCCCTATCTTAAACACTGAAGCTTTCTTT.

In the case of this clone: Germline is not matched at one junction end, which may reflect a read error. This chain joins TRBV3-1 (or the pseudogene TRBV3-2) and TRBJ1-1; D is possibly TRBD1 (5 bases). The CDR3 runs 14 residues. In germline, CDR1 is LGHDT, CDR2 YNNKEL (reference sequence). This CDR3 reads CASRQGVGSTEAFF. The CDR3 region has the DNA TGTGCCAGCAGACAAGGGGTGGGATCCACTGAAGCTTTCTTT.

The rearrangement joins TRBV28 to TRBJ2-5; 10 bases line up with TRBD2. The ends lost 6 bases at V and 5 bases at J; junction bases unmatched: 9. Germline values: CDR1 MDHEN, CDR2 SYDVKM. The CDR3 covers 15 residues. CDR3 residues: CASSLVLAGYETQYF. DNA for the CDR3: TGTGCCAGCAGCCTCGTACTAGCGGGGTATGAGACCCAGTACTTC.

J is TRBJ2-5 and V is TRBV24-1; 9 bases agree with TRBD1. This CDR3 spans 16 amino acids. Germline V gene sequence: CDR1 KGHDR, CDR2 SFDVKD. J gave up 4 bases and V 3 bases, and 8 bases lay outside the gene matches. The CDR3 loop reads CATSDPRDRVRETQYF. The CDR3, as DNA: TGTGCCACCAGTGATCCCCGGGACAGGGTACGAGAGACCCAGTACTTC.

In its sample, this clone was seen once. The chain couples TRBV7-9 to TRBJ2-1; TRBD2 matches 9 bases. With 6 bases clipped from V and 3 bases from J, the junction kept 6 bases outside the gene matches. This CDR3 is 15 amino acids long. Germline V CDR1 and CDR2: SEHNR, FQNEAQ (reference sequence). CDR3: CASRRDSGGYNEQFF. The CDR3 DNA reads as TGTGCCAGCAGACGGGATAGCGGGGGCTACAATGAGCAGTTCTTC.

The V gene is TRBV6-4, the J gene TRBJ1-2, with no clear D. V gave up 8 bases and J gave up 8 bases, with 15 bases separating them. This CDR3 spans 12 amino acids. CDR1 is MRHNA and CDR2 is SNTAGT in the germline V gene. This CDR3 reads CASPPSGRGYTF. CDR3 nucleotide sequence: TGTGCCAGCCCCCCCTCGGGTAGGGGCTACACCTTC.

This clone came up once. Other DNA sequences within the sample encode an identical CDR3. The chain links TRBV28 to TRBJ2-7; 8 positions match TRBD1. This CDR3 comprises 13 residues. CDR1 and CDR2 (germline): MDHEN, SYDVKM. V lost 5 bases and J lost 4; bases outside the gene matches: 4. The CDR3 DNA reads as TGTGCCAGCAGTCTGCAGGGGGCTTACGAGCAGTACTTC. Its protein is CASSLQGAYEQYF.

This clone was seen once. The CDR3 DNA is TGTGCCAGCAGCTTAGACGCGGGATCACCCCTCCACTTT. It is translated as CASSLDAGSPLHF. The chain links TRBV7-9 to TRBJ1-6; D is undetermined. The germline CDR1 and CDR2 sequences are SEHNR and FQNEAQ (reference sequence). The CDR3 contains 13 residues. Trimming left V 1 base short and J 10 bases short, with 8 bases between. Combining the CDR3 with reference TRBV7-9 and TRBJ1-6 gives the whole variable domain DTGVSQNPRHKITKRGQNVTFRCDPISEHNRLYWYRQTLGQGPEFLTYFQNEAQLEKSRLLSDRFSAERPKGSFSTLEIQRTEQGDSAMYLCASSLDAGSPLHFGNGTRLTVT.

The rearrangement links TRBV4-1 to TRBJ1-4; 9 bases line up with TRBD1. This CDR3 region has 16 residues. The germline V gene has CDR1 MGHRA and CDR2 YSYEKL. V lost 4 bases to trimming and J lost 7 bases; unmatched junction nucleotides: 10. In DNA form, the CDR3 reads TGCGCCAGCAGCCTCACACCCCGACAGGGGGGTGAAAAACTGTTTTTT. This translates into CASSLTPRQGGEKLFF.

The V and J genes are TRBV10-2 and TRBJ1-6; weak D call: TRBD1 (5 bases). CDR1 and CDR2 (germline): WSHSY, SAAADI. The CDR3 runs to 15 residues. V shed 6 bases and J shed 5 bases, with 14 bases lying between them. The CDR3 reads CASRLRDGNNSPLHF. The CDR3, as DNA: TGCGCCAGCAGGTTACGGGACGGTAATAATTCACCCCTCCACTTT.

The CDR3 sequence is CASSESYGATQYF. CDR3 coding DNA: TGTGCCAGCAGTGAATCCTACGGGGCTACGCAGTATTTT. The gene calls are TRBV25-1 and TRBJ2-3; D is possibly TRBD1 or TRBD2 (5 bases each). The germline gives CDR1 MGHDK, CDR2 SYGVNS. The CDR3 loop spans 13 amino acids. V lost 1 base and J 8 bases, leaving 10 bases between the germline ends.

The chain carries TRBV28 and TRBJ1-2; 8 bases agree with TRBD1. Germline CDR1 reads MDHEN; CDR2 reads SYDVKM. J gave up 8 bases and V 9 bases, and 14 bases lay outside the gene matches. The CDR3 runs 14 residues. The CDR3 spells CASSTGGRGGGYTF. CDR3 nucleotides: TGTGCCAGTAGTACAGGGGGAAGAGGGGGCGGCTACACCTTC.

The rearrangement uses TRBV11-3 and TRBJ2-3, with a weak D call TRBD2 (6 bases). Trimming pared 6 bases from V and 4 bases from J, leaving 14 bases between. CDR3 length: 14 amino acids. CDR1 and CDR2 from the germline V gene are SGHNT and YENEEA. This CDR3 is CASRSGTSSDTQYF. CDR3 coding DNA: TGTGCCAGCAGATCAGGGACTTCCTCAGATACGCAGTATTTT.

This clone was counted a single time. The J gene is TRBJ1-1, the V gene TRBV5-5; unclear D gene. Germline loops: CDR1 SGHKS, CDR2 YYEKEE (reference sequence). The CDR3 is made up of 14 amino acids. The V end was cut by 0 bases, the J end by 6 bases, with 12 bases between. The CDR3 spells CASSLDATGAEAFF. Written as DNA, the CDR3 is TGTGCCAGCAGCTTGGACGCCACTGGGGCTGAAGCTTTCTTT.

The chain joins TRBV28 to TRBJ2-2, with 7 bases aligning to TRBD1. The trim removed 6 bases at V and 5 bases at J, leaving 9 bases unmatched. The germline CDR1 and CDR2 sequences are MDHEN and SYDVKM. The CDR3 totals 15 residues. DNA of the CDR3: TGTGCCAGCAGAACCACAGGGGAAGGGACCGGGGAGCTGTTTTTT. Translation gives CASRTTGEGTGELFF.

This clone was seen a few times. V usage is TRBV7-9 and J usage is TRBJ2-7; D not resolved. CDR3 size: 12 residues. V was pared by 5 bases and J by 3 bases, with 8 bases between. Germline assignment: CDR1 SEHNR and CDR2 FQNEAQ (reference sequence). DNA of the CDR3: TGTGCCAGCAGCAAACCAGGCTACGAGCAGTACTTC. Translated: CASSKPGYEQYF. The full variable domain, rest sourced from reference TRBV7-9 and TRBJ2-7, is DTGVSQNPRHKITKRGQNVTFRCDPISEHNRLYWYRQTLGQGPEFLTYFQNEAQLEKSRLLSDRFSAERPKGSFSTLEIQRTEQGDSAMYLCASSKPGYEQYFGPGTRLTVT.